This TCR beta chain was identified in a study of blood T cell repertoires in COVID-19 (dated by TCRdb to 2020 to 2022). A note on the overall study: The collaborator samples originated in the United States, Italy and Spain and spanned the acute and convalescent phases of COVID-19. The material from the prospective study consisted of cDNA or gDNA derived from T cells, B-cell-depleted T cells, or PBMCs. The samples were drawn from the first 160 participants of the ongoing ImmuneRACE study and from over 950 subjects provided by 6 global collaborators. Deeply sampled blood TCRbeta repertoires from subjects exposed to, actively infected with, or recovered from COVID-19 were included in the dataset. A de-identified subject ID, COVID-19 status, age in years and sex were almost always included in the sample metadata. The repertoires were released in a freely available public database intended as a resource for research on the immune response to SARS-CoV-2. Where available, HLA class I and class II types were taken from metadata supplied by the sample provider and were not determined by assay-based typing. Points the paper makes about the study in general: How much clinical and demographic metadata was included differed by source and by participant, and the metadata was provided uncurated.

CDR3 length: 13 amino acids, cysteine to phenylalanine. The only DNA kept is the CDR3, 39 bases in frame from the first base. V was cut back by 6 bases and J by 6 bases, leaving a gap of 14 bases between them. Via the germline V gene, CDR1 is SGHDT and CDR2 YYEEEE. The immunoSEQ Assay, a bias-controlled multiplex PCR, was used to amplify TCRbeta CDR3 regions from genomic DNA. The published analysis was carried out like this. Within the assay, amplification of reference gene primers was used to estimate how many nucleated cells each sample contained. To quantify the absolute abundance of each unique TCRbeta CDR3 rearrangement, sequence reads were collapsed and filtered. For each sample, productive Simpson clonality was calculated by taking the square root of Simpson's diversity index across productive rearrangements. In TCRdb, the immuneACCESS table is reduced to in-frame sequences with V and J assigned. These tables do not hold every clone; where another copy was compared, an unresolved V gene accounts for under half, and the others remain unexplained. Clone size and the V and J calls come from that table; the DNA yielded D and trimming. The sample records 200,000 to 250,000 clones, around four fifths of which are singletons. The ten largest clones capture more than 4.5% of the sample.

Samples from volunteer blood donors who had recovered from COVID-19 were contributed by a second Seattle source. Collaborating institutions collected whole blood in K2EDTA tubes following their own protocols. For TCRbeta analysis, collaborators shipped samples as frozen whole blood, isolated PBMCs, or DNA extracted from either of those sample types. To note about this clone: Its antigen is currently not known. Qualities for individual bases were not recorded, and no much larger clone is one base off.

Input material: peripheral blood. The receptor's source is a woman in her sixties or seventies who had recovered from COVID-19. The sequence joins TRBV5-6 to TRBJ2-3; the D gene lacks a confident call. Here is the DNA: TGTGCCAGCATAGGCCACCTCGGGGATACGCAGTATTTT. Its protein product is CASIGHLGDTQYF.